These 21 T cell receptor beta chains share one sample of origin, sequenced in a study of response to subunit inactivated influenza vaccine. Each CDR3 protein is one row after TCRdb ran MiXCR on the RT-PCR reads. This repertoire shows about 190,000 distinct CDR3 sequences, roughly 14% found once; its top ten account for approximately 27%. Sequencing used CD8+ T cells sorted from PBMCs, obtained 4 to 6 days after vaccination. The receptors derive from a man aged 50 to 59 who received an inactivated influenza vaccine.

The chain combines TRBV4-1 with TRBJ2-3; TRBD1 aligns across 10 bases. Trimming took 3 bases from V and 2 from J; bases not matched to a gene: 5. The CDR3 is 16 residues long. Germline CDR1 reads MGHRA; CDR2 reads YSYEKL. DNA for the CDR3: TGCGCCAGCAGCCAGACCGGGACAGGGGACACAGATACGCAGTATTTT. This gives the protein CASSQTGTGDTDTQYF.

This clonotype came up many times. The chain carries TRBV18 and TRBJ2-1; a possible D gene is TRBD2 (6 bases). There are 15 residues in the CDR3. Trimming stripped 3 bases from V and 6 bases from J, with 15 bases between. Germline V CDR1 and CDR2: KGHSH, LQKENI. The CDR3 DNA follows: TGTGCCAGCTCACCTCTACCGGGAGAGGGCAATGAGCAGTTCTTC. It encodes CASSPLPGEGNEQFF.

This clonotype was picked up one time. This chain connects TRBV2 to TRBJ1-5; D ambiguous. Germline CDR1 and CDR2: SNHLY and FYNNEI. The CDR3 loop spans 14 amino acids. Trimming pared 6 bases from V and 7 bases from J, leaving 16 bases between. The CDR3 spells CASRGYDTGQPQHF. CDR3 nucleotide sequence: TGTGCCAGCAGAGGTTACGATACGGGGCAGCCCCAGCATTTT.

As DNA, the CDR3 is TGTGCCAGCAGTCCCAGCGGGAGAGAAGCAGATACGCAGTATTTT. Encoded protein: CASSPSGREADTQYF. The genes are TRBV6-1 and TRBJ2-3; TRBD2 matches at 8 bases. Germline V lookup: CDR1 MNHNS, CDR2 SASEGT. J gave up 4 bases and V 5 bases, and 8 bases lay outside the gene matches. The CDR3 runs to 15 residues.

The chain has TRBV9 and TRBJ2-3, with TRBD1 matching over 7 bases. This CDR3 is 16 amino acids long. V was clipped by 3 bases and J by 2 bases; unmatched bases: 9. Germline V lookup: CDR1 SGDLS, CDR2 YYNGEE. Here the CDR3 reads CASSARQGYYTDTQYF. The CDR3 DNA is TGTGCCAGCAGCGCCCGACAGGGATACTACACAGATACGCAGTATTTT. Supplemented by reference TRBV9 and TRBJ2-3, the full variable domain reads DSGVTQTPKHLITATGQRVTLRCSPRSGDLSVYWYQQSLDQGLQFLIQYYNGEERAKGNILERFSAQQFPDLHSELNLSSLELGDSALYFCASSARQGYYTDTQYFGPGTRLTVL.

The chain recombines TRBV10-2 with TRBJ2-2; D not resolved. The V end was cut by 8 bases, the J end by 5 bases, with 21 bases between. CDR1 is WSHSY and CDR2 is SAAADI in the germline V gene. There are 16 residues in the CDR3. CDR3 residues: CASRPTDDTPTGELFF. In DNA form, the CDR3 reads TGCGCCAGCCGCCCAACCGACGACACGCCGACCGGGGAGCTGTTTTTT.

The chain joins TRBV6-5 to TRBJ1-2; D is ambiguous. The CDR3 is 16 amino acids. Per the germline V gene, CDR1 is MNHEY and CDR2 is SVGAGI. V was trimmed by 0 bases and J by 4 bases, leaving 15 bases between them. In DNA form, the CDR3 reads TGTGCCAGCAGTTACTCGAATCCAGGAAACCCCTATGGCTACACCTTC. Translation: CASSYSNPGNPYGYTF.

V gene TRBV30 combines with J gene TRBJ2-7, with D unclear. This CDR3 spans 14 amino acids. Germline V CDR1 and CDR2: GTSNPN, SVGIG (reference sequence). The V end lost 0 bases, the J end lost 2 bases, and 11 bases lay between the germline ends. The CDR3 region is CAWSVGSGAYEQYF. The CDR3 DNA follows: TGTGCCTGGAGTGTGGGTTCAGGAGCCTACGAGCAGTACTTC.

This clonotype occurred a few times. The gene calls are TRBV7-9 and TRBJ2-1, with 8 bases aligning to TRBD1. This CDR3 has 15 amino acids. V lost 7 bases, J lost 4 bases, and 9 bases stayed unmatched. Germline loops: CDR1 SEHNR, CDR2 FQNEAQ (reference sequence). CDR3 DNA: TGTGCCAGCAAAGATGACAGGGGCCTATACAATGAGCAGTTCTTC. Its translation is CASKDDRGLYNEQFF.

V and J are TRBV6-5 and TRBJ2-1; 9 nucleotides agree with TRBD2. The length of the CDR3 is 16 residues. Germline V CDR1 and CDR2: MNHEY, SVGAGI. V trimming: 0 bases; J trimming: 6 bases; junction bases outside the gene matches: 6. The chain's CDR3 is CASSYSETSGFNEQFF. Written as DNA, the CDR3 is TGTGCCAGCAGTTACTCGGAGACTAGCGGATTCAATGAGCAGTTCTTC.

This clonotype was observed a few times. This sequence joins TRBV6-1 and TRBJ2-3; D might be TRBD1 (6 bases). Trimming took off 7 bases at V and 1 base at J, with 12 bases between the two ends. The CDR3 contains 14 residues. Germline lookup yields CDR1 MNHNS and CDR2 SASEGT. DNA for the CDR3: TGTGCCAGCACCGCGGCAGGGGGCACAGATACGCAGTATTTT. Translated: CASTAAGGTDTQYF.

This clonotype has a handful of counts. V gene TRBV6-2 or TRBV6-3 combines with J gene TRBJ1-1; D unresolved. The CDR3 is 13 residues long. V lost 7 bases and J 0 bases, leaving 9 bases between the germline ends. Germline CDR1 is MNHEY and CDR2 is SVGEGT. CDR3 in DNA: TGTGCCAGCATCCAGGCCTTGAACACTGAAGCTTTCTTT. This translates into CASIQALNTEAFF.

This clonotype was recorded at least ten times. J is TRBJ2-7 and V is TRBV28; D possibly corresponds to TRBD1 (5 bases). Germline CDR1 reads MDHEN; CDR2 reads SYDVKM. V shed 6 bases and J shed 0 bases, with 12 bases lying between them. This CDR3 spans 14 amino acids. CDR3 amino acids: CASSKKGDSYEQYF. CDR3 sequence (DNA): TGTGCCAGCAGCAAAAAAGGGGACTCCTACGAGCAGTACTTC.

The chain links TRBV4-3 to TRBJ1-2, with D possibly matching TRBD1 (6 bases). The germline CDR1 and CDR2 sequences are LGHNA and YSLEER. The V end lost 1 base, the J end lost 6 bases, and 18 bases lay between the germline ends. The CDR3 is 16 residues long. CDR3 region: CASSQVAAGGINGYTF. As DNA, the CDR3 is TGCGCCAGCAGCCAAGTGGCGGCGGGGGGCATAAATGGCTACACCTTC.

Relative to its sample, this clonotype is medium-sized. The chain uses TRBV20-1 and TRBJ2-7; D is perhaps TRBD1 or TRBD2 (5 bases each). This CDR3 is 13 amino acids long. V shed 6 bases and J shed 4 bases, with 16 bases lying between them. CDR1 DFQATT and CDR2 SNEGSKA come from the germline V gene (reference sequence). CDR3 bases: TGCAGTGCCGCCCGAGGGACCCGGTACGAGCAGTACTTC. It yields the protein CSAARGTRYEQYF.

V is TRBV3-1 and J is TRBJ1-2, with D unclear. This CDR3 has 15 amino acids. Germline V CDR1 and CDR2: LGHDT, YNNKEL (reference sequence). Deletions cut 0 bases from V and 4 bases from J, with 12 bases between. CDR3 coding DNA: TGTGCCAGCAGCCAAGACAGATTAAGATTCTATGGCTACACCTTC. This translates into CASSQDRLRFYGYTF.

The V and J genes are TRBV14 and TRBJ2-1; TRBD2 agrees at 7 bases. V trimming: 0 bases; J trimming: 0 bases; junction bases outside the gene matches: 8. Germline assignment: CDR1 SGHDN and CDR2 FVKESK. CDR3 length equals 18 residues. CDR3 nucleotide sequence: TGTGCCAGCAGCCAAGATCTGGCTAGCGGAACCTCCTACAATGAGCAGTTCTTC. As protein: CASSQDLASGTSYNEQFF.

The table lists this clonotype with many counts. The chain combines TRBV12-3 or TRBV12-4 with TRBJ2-7, with D unclear. V was cut by 3 bases and J by 5 bases, with 8 bases left in between. The CDR3 consists of 12 residues. The CDR3 reads CASSLFYDEQYF. The CDR3 nucleotides are TGTGCCAGCAGTTTGTTCTATGACGAGCAGTACTTC.

The V and J genes are TRBV7-2 and TRBJ2-7; D is undetermined. Trimming cost V 2 bases and J 4 bases, with 15 bases left between them. The CDR3 totals 15 residues. Germline V lookup: CDR1 SGHTA, CDR2 FQGNSA. The CDR3 region has the DNA TGTGCCAGCAGCTTACCGGAGCTAGGTGCTTACGAGCAGTACTTC. The encoded protein is CASSLPELGAYEQYF.

This clonotype was seen many times. The rearrangement joins TRBV12-5 to TRBJ2-4; possibly TRBD2 for D (6 bases). CDR3 length equals 24 residues. Germline loops: CDR1 LGHNT, CDR2 FRNRAP. V lost 1 base, J lost 0 bases, and 34 bases lay in between. CDR3 bases: TGTGCTAGTGGTTTGGCCGTCCCCACAATGTCCCGGGGAGGTCAATTTTCAGCCAAAAACATTCAGTACTTC. Protein sequence: CASGLAVPTMSRGGQFSAKNIQYF.

This clonotype was seen a few times. This chain joins TRBV7-9 and TRBJ2-1; TRBD1 agrees at 10 bases. The CDR3 length is 15 residues. V trimming: 3 bases; J trimming: 3 bases; junction bases outside the gene matches: 2. Looked up from germline, CDR1 is SEHNR and CDR2 is FQNEAQ (reference sequence). The CDR3 spells CASSFGTGDYNEQFF. The CDR3 nucleotides read TGTGCCAGCAGCTTCGGGACAGGGGACTACAATGAGCAGTTCTTC.